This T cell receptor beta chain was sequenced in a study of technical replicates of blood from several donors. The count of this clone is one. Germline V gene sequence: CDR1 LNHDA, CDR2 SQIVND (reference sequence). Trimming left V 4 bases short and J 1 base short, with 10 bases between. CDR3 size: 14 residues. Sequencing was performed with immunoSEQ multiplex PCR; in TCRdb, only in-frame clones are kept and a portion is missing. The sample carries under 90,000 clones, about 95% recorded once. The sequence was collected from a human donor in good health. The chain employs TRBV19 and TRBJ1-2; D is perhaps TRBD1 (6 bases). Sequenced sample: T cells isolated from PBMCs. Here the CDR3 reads CASSNYRVNYGYTF. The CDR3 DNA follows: TGTGCCAGTAGTAACTACAGGGTTAACTATGGCTACACCTTC.